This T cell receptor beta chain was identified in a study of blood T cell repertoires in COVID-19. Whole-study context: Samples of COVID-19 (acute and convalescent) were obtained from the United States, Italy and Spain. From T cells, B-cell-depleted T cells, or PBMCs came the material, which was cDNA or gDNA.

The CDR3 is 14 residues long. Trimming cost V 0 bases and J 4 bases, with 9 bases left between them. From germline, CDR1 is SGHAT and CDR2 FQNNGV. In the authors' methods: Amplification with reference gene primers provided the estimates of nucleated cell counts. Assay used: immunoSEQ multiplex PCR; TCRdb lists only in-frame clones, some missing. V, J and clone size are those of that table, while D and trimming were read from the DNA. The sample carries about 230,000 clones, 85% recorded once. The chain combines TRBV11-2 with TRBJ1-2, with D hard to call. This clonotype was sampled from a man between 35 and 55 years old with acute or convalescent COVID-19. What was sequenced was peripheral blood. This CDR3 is CASSLDSGFYGYTF. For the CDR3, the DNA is TGTGCCAGCAGCTTAGATTCGGGGTTCTATGGCTACACCTTC.